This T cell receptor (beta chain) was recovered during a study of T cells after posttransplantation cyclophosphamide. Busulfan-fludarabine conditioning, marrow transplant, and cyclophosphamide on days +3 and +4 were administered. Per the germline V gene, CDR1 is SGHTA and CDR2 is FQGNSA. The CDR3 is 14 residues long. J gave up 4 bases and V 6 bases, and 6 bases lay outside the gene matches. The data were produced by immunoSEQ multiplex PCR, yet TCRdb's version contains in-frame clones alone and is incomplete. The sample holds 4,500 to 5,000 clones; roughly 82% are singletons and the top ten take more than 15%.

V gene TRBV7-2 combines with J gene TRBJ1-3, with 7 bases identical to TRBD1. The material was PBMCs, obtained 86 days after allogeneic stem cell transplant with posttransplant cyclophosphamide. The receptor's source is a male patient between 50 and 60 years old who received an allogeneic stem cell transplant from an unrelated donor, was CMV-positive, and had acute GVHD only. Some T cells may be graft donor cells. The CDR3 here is CASRSTGAGNTIYF. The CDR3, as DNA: TGTGCCAGCAGATCCACAGGGGCAGGAAACACCATATATTTT.